This T cell receptor (beta chain) is from a study of beta chain features in type 1 diabetes. Study at large: Sorted cells, about 98,000,000 in number, were examined across all samples. Study results and caveats: In all four CD4+ subsets, TCRB CDR3 length was significantly, moderately reduced in type 1 diabetes.

CDR3 length: 16 residues. V trimming: 3 bases; J trimming: 6 bases; junction bases outside the gene matches: 12. Germline V gene sequence: CDR1 SGHAT, CDR2 FQDESV (reference sequence). The sequenced template was cDNA made from the entire isolated RNA. Sequencing was performed with immunoSEQ multiplex PCR; in TCRdb, only in-frame clones are kept and a portion is missing. The table records about 22,000 clones, around 57% of them present only once. A sort by CD45RO/CCR7/CD25/CD127/CD95/CD27 yielded CD4+ naive, central memory, regulatory and stem cell-like memory cells. In regard to this clone: Its antigen is unknown.

The TCR sequence derives from a man aged 18 to 30 with type 1 diabetes. What was sequenced was stem cell memory CD4+ T cells from blood. The genes are TRBV11-1 and TRBJ2-7; 9 nucleotides agree with TRBD1. CDR3 sequence reads: CASSFTVQGAVVEQYF. As DNA, the CDR3 is TGTGCCAGCAGCTTCACCGTACAGGGGGCAGTGGTCGAGCAGTACTTC.